One and the same sample provided the 22 T cell receptor beta chains below, sequenced in a study of T-cell reconstitution after alpha-beta-depleted transplantation in children. During its preparation, the TCRbeta library received unique molecular identifiers. TCRdb fed the PCR reads into MiXCR, producing one record per CDR3 protein. The sample lists some 840,000 distinct CDR3 sequences, roughly 15% occurring once. Specimen: PBMCs, mostly from graft donor cells, collected 360 days after TCRalphabeta/CD19-depleted stem cell transplant. All receptors derive from a male patient aged 10 to 17 who had a stem cell transplant for acute lymphoblastic leukemia, so the T cells may come from the graft donor.

This clonotype appeared a few times. V is TRBV20-1 and J is TRBJ2-3; D call uncertain. This CDR3 contains 14 residues. Germline V gene lookup returns CDR1 DFQATT and CDR2 SNEGSKA (reference sequence). V was trimmed by 6 bases and J by 3 bases, leaving 16 bases between them. CDR3 DNA: TGCAGTGCGGTGAGCGTCTTGTCTACAGATACGCAGTATTTT. Translated, it gives CSAVSVLSTDTQYF.

In this sample, this clonotype turned up many times. The rearrangement uses TRBV29-1 and TRBJ2-1, with 8 positions matching TRBD1. The CDR3 has 15 amino acids. The germline CDR1 and CDR2 sequences are SQVTM and ANQGSEA. V lost 7 bases and J lost 6; bases outside the gene matches: 14. Here the CDR3 DNA reads TGCAGCGCCTTAGGCGCCCGGACAGGGAGCAATGAGCAGTTCTTC. Translated: CSALGARTGSNEQFF.

This clonotype showed up just a few times. The chain has TRBV9 and TRBJ2-1, with D perhaps matching TRBD1 (5 bases). The germline V gene has CDR1 SGDLS and CDR2 YYNGEE. The V and J ends lost 1 base and 1 base respectively, with 9 bases between them. CDR3 length equals 15 residues. The CDR3 DNA reads as TGTGCCAGCAGCGTAAGGGCAGGGTCCTACAATGAGCAGTTCTTC. Translating it yields CASSVRAGSYNEQFF.

The sample holds a few counts of this clonotype. V is TRBV6-5 and J is TRBJ1-2; 10 nucleotides align to TRBD1. Losses at the gene ends were 3 bases for V and 5 bases for J; bases not matched to a gene: 3. Germline V gene sequence: CDR1 MNHEY, CDR2 SVGAGI. The CDR3 runs to 14 residues. The CDR3 spells CASSYDRGPYGYTF. In nucleotides, the CDR3 is TGTGCCAGCAGTTATGACAGGGGGCCTTATGGCTACACCTTC.

The chain has TRBV5-1 and TRBJ1-5; D not certain. V was shortened by 1 base and J by 4 bases, with 12 bases between the two germline ends. Germline CDR1 SGHRS, CDR2 YFSETQ. The CDR3 is 15 residues long. The CDR3 is CASSLMSGWNQPQHF. The CDR3 DNA is TGCGCCAGCAGCTTGATGTCGGGATGGAATCAGCCCCAGCATTTT. Full variable domain (rest looked up from reference TRBV5-1 and TRBJ1-5): KAGVTQTPRYLIKTRGQQVTLSCSPISGHRSVSWYQQTPGQGLQFLFEYFSETQRNKGNFPGRFSGRQFSNSRSEMNVSTLELGDSALYLCASSLMSGWNQPQHFGDGTRLSIL.

The J gene is TRBJ2-1, the V gene TRBV11-1; 12 nucleotides agree with TRBD2. The V gene end was trimmed by 4 bases and the J gene end by 2 bases; junction bases not matched to a gene: 12. Germline lookup yields CDR1 SGHAT and CDR2 FQDESV (reference sequence). The CDR3 covers 19 residues. CDR3 protein: CASSSYTSGRSLTYNEQFF. CDR3 nucleotide sequence: TGTGCCAGCAGCTCGTATACTAGCGGGAGGTCACTTACCTACAATGAGCAGTTCTTC.

The V and J genes are TRBV11-1 and TRBJ2-1; 13 bases fit TRBD2. Germline assignment: CDR1 SGHAT and CDR2 FQDESV (reference sequence). The CDR3 runs to 18 residues. J gave up 2 bases and V 5 bases, and 9 bases lay outside the gene matches. The CDR3 sequence: CASSPGTSGMVAYNEQFF. In nucleotides, the CDR3 is TGTGCCAGCAGCCCGGGGACTAGCGGGATGGTGGCCTACAATGAGCAGTTCTTC.

In its sample, this clonotype was seen many times. This chain uses TRBV27 with TRBJ2-5; 7 bases map to TRBD2. CDR1 and CDR2 from the germline V gene are MNHEY and SMNVEV (reference sequence). V was clipped by 5 bases and J by 5 bases; unmatched bases: 8. There are 14 residues in the CDR3. CDR3 region: CASSRRTRRETQYF. CDR3 DNA: TGTGCCAGCAGTCGACGGACTAGGAGGGAGACCCAGTACTTC.

This clonotype appeared many times. The CDR3 protein is CASSSQGFLSYEQYF. The DNA for the CDR3 is TGTGCCAGCAGTTCTCAGGGATTCCTAAGCTACGAGCAGTACTTC. The J gene is TRBJ2-7, the V gene TRBV12-3 or TRBV12-4; possibly TRBD1 for D (5 bases). V was clipped by 4 bases and J by 3 bases, with 16 bases between them. The CDR3 sequence is 15 residues long.

This clonotype was counted at least ten times. The chain is built from TRBV28 and TRBJ2-4, with 8 nucleotides matching TRBD2. Germline V gene sequence: CDR1 MDHEN, CDR2 SYDVKM. Germline trimming cut 2 bases from V and 1 base from J; bases unmatched to any gene: 1. This CDR3 contains 15 residues. CDR3 sequence: CASSLPGGAKNIQYF. Here the CDR3 DNA reads TGTGCCAGCAGTTTACCGGGGGGGGCCAAAAACATTCAGTACTTC.

Only a few counts were recorded for this clonotype. V usage is TRBV2 and J usage is TRBJ2-3; D is unclear. Between the trimmed V and J ends, which lost 9 bases and 1 base, there was a span of 11 bases. Germline V gene data show CDR1 as SNHLY and CDR2 as FYNNEI. This CDR3 has 13 amino acids. CDR3 loop: CASGITGTDTQYF. CDR3 coding DNA: TGTGCCAGTGGGATTACAGGCACAGATACGCAGTATTTT.

The rearrangement joins TRBV5-4 to TRBJ2-1, with 7 bases identical to TRBD2. With V trimmed by 4 bases and J by 0 bases, 7 bases remained unmatched. The CDR3 spans 16 residues. Germline-derived CDR1 and CDR2 are SGHNT and YYREEE (reference sequence). The CDR3 is CASSPDGGSSYNEQFF. The DNA for the CDR3 is TGTGCCAGCAGCCCGGACGGCGGGAGCTCCTACAATGAGCAGTTCTTC.

This clonotype was detected ten times or more. The rearrangement links TRBV9 to TRBJ2-1; the match to TRBD2 covers 7 bases. In germline, CDR1 is SGDLS, CDR2 YYNGEE. The CDR3 is 16 amino acids. Trimming at V came to 4 bases and at J to 5 bases, leaving 12 bases not matched to a gene. CDR3 amino acids: CASSLRAGNRNNEQFF. The CDR3 DNA follows: TGTGCCAGCAGCTTACGAGCGGGAAACCGTAACAATGAGCAGTTCTTC.

Note on this clonotype: The final CDR3 position lacks the conserved phenylalanine or tryptophan, pointing to a likely read error. This chain links TRBV5-1 with TRBJ1-1, with D unresolved. The CDR3 is 14 residues long. With 4 bases removed from V and 1 base from J, the gap between germline ends came to 11 bases. Looked up from germline, CDR1 is SGHRS and CDR2 is YFSETQ. CDR3 loop: CASSGRPSNTEAFC. The DNA for the CDR3 is TGCGCCAGCAGCGGAAGACCTTCGAACACTGAAGCTTTCTGT.

The V call is TRBV5-1, the J call TRBJ2-3, with D possibly being TRBD1 or TRBD2 (5 bases each). V was pared by 4 bases and J by 2 bases, with 11 bases between. CDR3 length equals 14 residues. Germline CDR1 is SGHRS and CDR2 is YFSETQ. The CDR3 reads CASSPGPTTDTQYF. The DNA of the CDR3 is TGCGCCAGCAGCCCGGGACCAACCACAGATACGCAGTATTTT.

This CDR3 is CASSPNFPMETQYF. The CDR3 bases are TGTGCCAGCTCACCAAACTTTCCAATGGAGACCCAGTACTTC. The chain is built from TRBV18 and TRBJ2-5; D remains unclear. The V end was cut by 2 bases, the J end by 5 bases, with 12 bases between. The CDR3 has 14 amino acids. Per germline, CDR1 KGHSH and CDR2 LQKENI. The entire variable domain, with the rest obtained from reference TRBV18 and TRBJ2-5, is as follows: NAGVMQNPRHLVRRRGQEARLRCSPMKGHSHVYWYRQLPEEGLKFMVYLQKENIIDESGMPKERFSAEFPKEGPSILRIQQVVRGDSAAYFCASSPNFPMETQYFGPGTRLLVL.

The chain uses TRBV20-1 and TRBJ2-3; 8 nucleotides agree with TRBD2. The CDR3 covers 20 residues. Germline V gene sequence: CDR1 DFQATT, CDR2 SNEGSKA (reference sequence). Trimming at V came to 0 bases and at J to 1 base, leaving 18 bases not matched to a gene. The CDR3 loop reads CSARDERSGSWYRGTDTQYF. The CDR3 coding sequence is TGCAGTGCTAGAGATGAGAGGAGCGGGAGTTGGTATAGAGGCACAGATACGCAGTATTTT.

The table lists this clonotype with a few counts. The V and J genes are TRBV7-3 and TRBJ2-3; unclear D gene. Trimming pared 5 bases from V and 0 bases from J, leaving 21 bases between. Germline V gives CDR1 SGHTA, CDR2 FQGTGA. The CDR3 has 18 residues. CDR3 coding DNA: TGTGCCAGCAGCCCGACCCGAGGACGGCTAGAAAGCACAGATACGCAGTATTTT. Its translation is CASSPTRGRLESTDTQYF.

The table lists this clonotype with a few counts. This chain connects TRBV29-1 to TRBJ2-7, with D perhaps given as TRBD1 or TRBD2 (5 bases each). The CDR3 runs to 14 residues. V lost 2 bases, J lost 4 bases, and 15 bases lay in between. Per the germline V gene, CDR1 is SQVTM and CDR2 is ANQGSEA. CDR3 in DNA: TGCAGCGTTGAAATGTGGGAGAGGGGTTACGAGCAGTACTTC. Encoded protein: CSVEMWERGYEQYF.

This clonotype was picked up a small number of times. The chain employs TRBV29-1 and TRBJ2-1; TRBD1 aligns across 8 bases. Germline lookup yields CDR1 SQVTM and CDR2 ANQGSEA. This CDR3 contains 14 residues. Trimming at V came to 2 bases and at J to 7 bases, leaving 7 bases not matched to a gene. DNA of the CDR3: TGCAGCGTTGAAATGGGGACAGGTCTTAATGAGCAGTTCTTC. Translation gives CSVEMGTGLNEQFF.

The genes are TRBV20-1 and TRBJ1-3; no firm D call. The ends were cut back, 4 bases at V and 7 bases at J, with 8 bases in the middle. Per germline, CDR1 DFQATT and CDR2 SNEGSKA (reference sequence). The CDR3 totals 11 residues. The DNA of the CDR3 is TGCAGTGCTACTGTCCGGAACACCATATATTTT. Protein product: CSATVRNTIYF.

This chain joins TRBV6-5 and TRBJ1-3; unclear D gene. CDR3 length equals 15 residues. Per the germline V gene, CDR1 is MNHEY and CDR2 is SVGAGI. The V end was cut by 2 bases, the J end by 0 bases, with 8 bases between. CDR3 protein: CASSYGEASGNTIYF. The CDR3 region has the DNA TGTGCCAGCAGTTACGGAGAGGCCTCTGGAAACACCATATATTTT.